The 20 T cell receptor beta chains listed next were all sequenced from one sample in a study of vaccination and CD4 T cells after COVID-19. TCRdb reprocessed the PCR reads via MiXCR and lists one record per CDR3 protein. The sample holds just under 30,000 distinct CDR3 sequences, 49% seen once. Indicated time point: late sampling 161 to 241 days after vaccination in three convalescent patients. The sample here was CD4+ T cells from blood, taken about 7 months after SARS-CoV-2 vaccination. These receptors all come from a human donor who had recovered from COVID-19.

The V and J genes are TRBV10-3 and TRBJ2-1, with 7 positions matching TRBD2. The ends lost 9 bases at V and 2 bases at J; junction bases unmatched: 7. Germline assignment: CDR1 ENHRY and CDR2 SYGVKD. This CDR3 region has 14 residues. The CDR3 is CAIHPSGTYNEQFF. The DNA of the CDR3 is TGTGCCATACACCCTAGCGGTACCTACAATGAGCAGTTCTTC.

The CDR3 nucleotides are TGTGCCAGTAGTCTCTACGGCCCAAATGAGCAGTTCTTC. Its translation: CASSLYGPNEQFF. The chain links TRBV19 to TRBJ2-1; no clear D. The CDR3 consists of 13 residues. Germline V gene lookup returns CDR1 LNHDA and CDR2 SQIVND (reference sequence). The V end lost 5 bases, the J end lost 7 bases, and 12 bases lay between the germline ends.

This clonotype was seen a handful of times. The chain couples TRBV2 to TRBJ1-5; D remains unclear. The CDR3 is made up of 16 amino acids. Germline V gene data show CDR1 as SNHLY and CDR2 as FYNNEI. The V and J ends lost 4 bases and 0 bases respectively, with 13 bases between them. The CDR3 loop is CASSVGEDYSNQPQHF. As DNA, the CDR3 is TGTGCCAGCAGTGTTGGGGAGGACTATAGCAATCAGCCCCAGCATTTT. The full variable domain, with the rest looked up from reference TRBV2 and TRBJ1-5, is EPEVTQTPSHQVTQMGQEVILRCVPISNHLYFYWYRQILGQKVEFLVSFYNNEISEKSEIFDDQFSVERPDGSNFTLKIRSTKLEDSAMYFCASSVGEDYSNQPQHFGDGTRLSIL.

This clonotype has more than one count but fewer than ten. The chain links TRBV20-1 to TRBJ1-6, with 8 positions matching TRBD1. CDR1 is DFQATT, CDR2 SNEGSKA, per germline (reference sequence). CDR3 size: 14 residues. V shed 5 bases, J shed 10 bases, and the junction held 10 bases outside the gene matches. Here the CDR3 DNA reads TGCAGTGCTCCCGGACTGGGGACAGGATCACCCCTCCACTTT. Its translation is CSAPGLGTGSPLHF.

The J gene is TRBJ2-3, the V gene TRBV2; 13 nucleotides line up with TRBD2. Germline V gene lookup returns CDR1 SNHLY and CDR2 FYNNEI. The CDR3 runs to 16 residues. V lost 10 bases to trimming and J lost 2 bases; unmatched junction nucleotides: 9. The DNA for the CDR3 is TGTGCCACCCGACTAGCGGGAGGCCCCGCCACAGATACGCAGTATTTT. This sequence encodes CATRLAGGPATDTQYF.

The chain recombines TRBV7-2 with TRBJ2-7; unclear D gene. The CDR3 extends over 14 amino acids. V shed 5 bases and J shed 4 bases, with 15 bases lying between them. The germline V gene has CDR1 SGHTA and CDR2 FQGNSA. CDR3 in DNA: TGTGCCAGCAGCCTCAGTGTAGACGCATACGAGCAGTACTTC. It yields the protein CASSLSVDAYEQYF.

This rearrangement joins TRBV4-1 to TRBJ2-7; TRBD2 agrees at 13 bases. This CDR3 is built from 15 residues. V shed 2 bases and J 7 bases; nucleotides not matched to a gene: 5. Germline CDR1 and CDR2: MGHRA and YSYEKL. The CDR3 coding sequence is TGCGCCAGCAGCCAACCGACTAGCGGGAGGAGGGAGCAGTACTTC. It yields the protein CASSQPTSGRREQYF.

This sequence joins TRBV19 and TRBJ1-1, with 8 bases that match TRBD1. CDR1 and CDR2 (germline): LNHDA, SQIVND (reference sequence). The J segment lost 5 bases and the V segment lost 5 bases, leaving 10 bases of the junction unmatched. The CDR3 covers 15 residues. The CDR3 loop is CASSAGTGGGTEAFF. CDR3 nucleotides: TGTGCCAGTAGTGCGGGGACAGGCGGAGGAACTGAAGCTTTCTTT.

V gene TRBV7-2 combines with J gene TRBJ2-1; TRBD2 matches 7 bases. CDR3 length equals 16 residues. J lost 3 bases, V lost 1 base, and 6 bases had no gene match. Germline V gene data show CDR1 as SGHTA and CDR2 as FQGNSA. CDR3 protein: CASSLVASGGYNEQFF. CDR3 DNA sequence: TGTGCCAGCAGCTTAGTGGCTAGCGGAGGCTACAATGAGCAGTTCTTC.

The chain uses TRBV2 and TRBJ1-1, with 7 bases matching TRBD1. The germline V gene has CDR1 SNHLY and CDR2 FYNNEI. V lost 10 bases, J lost 5 bases, and 10 bases stayed unmatched. This CDR3 contains 13 residues. The CDR3: CATVRQGMTEAFF. CDR3 nucleotide sequence: TGTGCCACCGTAAGACAGGGAATGACTGAAGCTTTCTTT.

V is TRBV7-8 and J is TRBJ2-1, with D possibly TRBD2 on 6 matching bases. CDR3 length equals 17 residues. CDR1 is SGHVS and CDR2 is FQNEAQ in the germline V gene. Trimming cost V 1 base and J 2 bases, with 15 bases left between them. CDR3 sequence (DNA): TGTGCCAGCAGCTTAGTTTCGGAGGGAGTAGCCTACAATGAGCAGTTCTTC. It yields the protein CASSLVSEGVAYNEQFF.

The chain couples TRBV20-1 to TRBJ2-7, with TRBD2 matching 15 bases. The germline CDR1 and CDR2 sequences are DFQATT and SNEGSKA (reference sequence). The CDR3 extends over 16 amino acids. V was clipped by 6 bases and J by 7 bases; unmatched bases: 13. The CDR3 is CSALGLAGGTLGEQYF. Written as DNA, the CDR3 is TGCAGTGCCTTAGGACTAGCGGGAGGGACCCTCGGGGAGCAGTACTTC.

This chain uses TRBV24-1 with TRBJ2-5; D remains ambiguous. Per the germline V gene, CDR1 is KGHDR and CDR2 is SFDVKD. This CDR3 region has 11 residues. V gave up 3 bases and J gave up 4 bases, with 2 bases separating them. CDR3 in amino acids: CATSDRETQYF. The CDR3 DNA reads as TGTGCCACCAGTGATAGAGAGACCCAGTACTTC.

This clonotype was counted a few times. V is TRBV2 and J is TRBJ1-5; TRBD1 agrees at 7 bases. Germline CDR1 SNHLY, CDR2 FYNNEI. The trim removed 5 bases at V and 7 bases at J, leaving 14 bases unmatched. CDR3 length: 16 residues. In DNA, the CDR3 is TGTGCCAGCAGTCGGGACAGCCTTAGAAGCGGCCAGCCCCAGCATTTT. Residues: CASSRDSLRSGQPQHF.

The CDR3 spells CASSRSGRWTDTQYF. The CDR3 coding sequence is TGTGCCAGCAGCCGGAGCGGGAGGTGGACAGATACGCAGTATTTT. The J gene is TRBJ2-3, the V gene TRBV7-9; 9 nucleotides agree with TRBD2. The J segment lost 3 bases and the V segment lost 5 bases, leaving 6 bases of the junction unmatched. Germline CDR1 and CDR2: SEHNR and FQNEAQ (reference sequence). The length of the CDR3 is 15 residues.

This sequence joins TRBV4-2 and TRBJ1-2; D possibly corresponds to TRBD1 (6 bases). CDR1 and CDR2 (germline): LGHNA, YNFKEQ. The CDR3 is 13 residues long. Trimming shortened V by 3 bases and J by 6 bases, and 11 bases separated the two germline ends. DNA of the CDR3: TGTGCCAGCAGCCAGGAAACAGGGAATGGCTACACCTTC. Translating it yields CASSQETGNGYTF.

This chain connects TRBV6-1 to TRBJ1-4, with TRBD1 as a possible D gene (6 bases). V was trimmed by 6 bases and J by 0 bases, leaving 11 bases between them. The germline gives CDR1 MNHNS, CDR2 SASEGT. The CDR3 is 15 residues long. In nucleotides, the CDR3 is TGTGCCAGCAGAGACCGACAGGCAACTAATGAAAAACTGTTTTTT. It encodes CASRDRQATNEKLFF.

CDR3 sequence: CASSLEGQGLHEQFF. CDR3 nucleotide sequence: TGTGCCAGCAGCTTAGAGGGACAGGGGTTACATGAGCAGTTCTTC. This chain connects TRBV7-9 to TRBJ2-1; TRBD1 matches at 10 bases. Trimming cost V 1 base and J 8 bases; bases outside gene matches: 5. Germline-derived CDR1 and CDR2 are SEHNR and FQNEAQ (reference sequence). CDR3 size: 15 residues.

The V and J genes are TRBV30 and TRBJ1-2, with 9 positions matching TRBD1. CDR3 length equals 13 residues. The V gene's germline CDR1 is GTSNPN and CDR2 SVGIG (reference sequence). V was pared by 4 bases and J by 9 bases, with 9 bases of the junction left unmatched. CDR3 bases: TGTGCCTGGACCGCACAGGGGGCAAGTAGCTACACCTTC. It is translated as CAWTAQGASSYTF.

Only a few counts were recorded for this clonotype. The J gene is TRBJ2-5, the V gene TRBV6-1, with no clear D. This CDR3 region has 11 residues. With 1 base removed from V and 4 bases from J, the gap between germline ends came to 1 base. Germline lookup yields CDR1 MNHNS and CDR2 SASEGT. CDR3 loop: CASSEGETQYF. DNA for the CDR3: TGTGCCAGCAGTGAAGGAGAGACCCAGTACTTC.